Detailed here is one TCR beta chain. Its cognate antigen is unknown. This entry is derived from a study of T cell repertoires in cytomegalovirus infection. On the study more broadly: HLA-B-restricted CMV epitopes that are well studied were used alongside recently identified HLA-C-restricted ones. CMV infection plus the matching HLA type was flagged by public TCR beta signatures. Study-level results: CMV carriers with the relevant HLA were identified by cumulative public TCR beta family frequency. There were HLA-C-restricted CMV-specific TCR beta clonotypes dominating the ex vivo response.

TCRdb used MiXCR to reprocess the reads, holding one entry per CDR3 protein. The data show around 230,000 distinct CDR3 sequences, with 30% to 45% seen just once and roughly three fifths held by the top ten. This CDR3 has 17 amino acids. The germline V gene has CDR1 LNHNV and CDR2 YYDKDF (reference sequence). V dropped 4 bases and J dropped 4; count of bases not matched to a gene: 13. The clonotype originates from a human donor in good health (CMV status not recorded). Some clones in this sample may be carry-over from other donors' samples. The sequences come from CD8+ T cells from cultured PBMCs, collected from culture after CMV antigen stimulation. This sequence joins TRBV15 and TRBJ2-1, with TRBD1 matching 7 bases. The CDR3 coding sequence is TGTGCCACCAGCACTTTCCGGGACAGCAAACCTTACAATGAGCAGTTCTTC. It yields the protein CATSTFRDSKPYNEQFF. Full variable domain (rest looked up from reference TRBV15 and TRBJ2-1): DAMVIQNPRYQVTQFGKPVTLSCSQTLNHNVMYWYQQKSSQAPKLLFHYYDKDFNNEADTPDNFQSRRPNTSFCFLDIRSPGLGDTAMYLCATSTFRDSKPYNEQFFGPGTRLTVL.